These T cell receptor beta chains were read from a single sample in a study of OX40 agonist ivuxolimab in advanced cancers. The repertoire was sequenced with immunoSEQ multiplex PCR; TCRdb's copy has only in-frame clones and lacks some. The sample includes some 65,000 clones, roughly nine tenths of them seen just once. The input for sequencing was CD4+ or CD8+ T cells sorted from blood, taken in a trial of the OX40 agonist ivuxolimab. The receptors were gathered from an adult with an advanced solid tumor such as melanoma, head and neck, liver or kidney cancer. Both conserved end residues are part of each CDR3. The order of the fields is J gene, V gene, D gene, clone size, CDR3 DNA, CDR3 protein. D genes are given only for firm matches. Size values are once, few and many counts, or a class for expanded clones, and some rows have none.

>TRBJ2-7|TRBV10-3|-|-
TGTGCCACAAGCCGGAGTGAGGATCCCTACGAGCAGTACTTC
CATSRSEDPYEQYF
>TRBJ1-5|TRBV4-2|-|-
TGTGCCAGCAGCCAAGAGAAGGCAAACAATCAGCCCCAGCATTTT
CASSQEKANNQPQHF
>TRBJ2-2|TRBV28|TRBD2|-
TGTGCCAGCAGTTCCGGACTAGCGGGGCACACCGGGGAGCTGTTTTTT
CASSSGLAGHTGELFF
>TRBJ2-5|TRBV28|-|-
TGTGCCAGCAGTCGGGATCTAAGGGAGCAGTACTTC
CASSRDLREQYF
>TRBJ1-1|TRBV29-1|-|-
TGCAGCGTTTCGGACGGCTTCTCGAACACTGAAGCTTTCTTT
CSVSDGFSNTEAFF
>TRBJ2-3|TRBV27|-|-
TGTGCCAGCAGTTTAGGGACAAGACTTACAGATACGCAGTATTTT
CASSLGTRLTDTQYF
>TRBJ2-7|TRBV29-1|-|-
TGCAGCGTTGCTCATGGTCAGGGGTCCTACGAGCAGTACTTC
CSVAHGQGSYEQYF
>TRBJ2-7|TRBV5-1|TRBD2|-
TGCGCCAGCAGCTCCCAGACTAGCGGGACTTACGAGCAGTACTTC
CASSSQTSGTYEQYF
>TRBJ1-5|TRBV19|-|once
TGTGCCAGTAGTACGGACAGACCCAATCAGCCCCAGCATTTT
CASSTDRPNQPQHF
>TRBJ2-6|TRBV30|TRBD2|-
TGTGCCTGGGATCCTAGCGGGAGGTCTGGGGCCAACGTCCTGACTTTC
CAWDPSGRSGANVLTF
>TRBJ2-1|TRBV7-8|-|few
TGTGCCAGCAGCTTAAGCCATCCAAAGGGTAGGCCCTACAATGAGCAGTTCTTC
CASSLSHPKGRPYNEQFF
>TRBJ2-2|TRBV27|-|-
TGTGCCAGCAGCACGGACTCGCCCACCGGGGAGCTGTTTTTT
CASSTDSPTGELFF
>TRBJ2-7|TRBV5-4|TRBD2|-
TGTGCCAGCAGCTCCCCGAGCCTTACCGGGACTAGTCGTTCCGAGCAGTACTTC
CASSSPSLTGTSRSEQYF
>TRBJ2-1|TRBV7-6|-|-
TGTGCCAGCAGCTTAGGTGTTAGCCCTCTCGGAAATGAGCAGTTCTTC
CASSLGVSPLGNEQFF
>TRBJ1-2|TRBV5-1|-|-
TGCGCCAGCAGTCCTCGAGAGGTGGGAAAGGATGGCTACACCTTC
CASSPREVGKDGYTF
>TRBJ1-1|TRBV19|TRBD1|-
TGTGCCACCGAAAAACTGGACAGGGATGGTACTGAAGCTTTCTTT
CATEKLDRDGTEAFF
>TRBJ2-2|TRBV5-6|-|once
TGTGCCAGCAGCCGAAAAGGGACACAAAACACCGGGGAGCTGTTTTTT
CASSRKGTQNTGELFF
>TRBJ2-2|TRBV7-8|-|-
TGTGCCAGCAGCCCTGACAGGGAGGGCACCGGGGAGCTGTTTTTT
CASSPDREGTGELFF
>TRBJ1-3|TRBV7-3|-|few
TGTGCCAGCAGCTTAAATGGAAACACCATATATTTT
CASSLNGNTIYF
>TRBJ1-1|TRBV19|-|-
TGTGCCAGTAGTATTCGGACCGCCAACACTGAAGCTTTCTTT
CASSIRTANTEAFF
>TRBJ2-5|TRBV4-2|TRBD2|once
TGTGCCAGCAGCCAAGGATGGACTAGCGGACAAGAGACCCAGTACTTC
CASSQGWTSGQETQYF
>TRBJ1-2|TRBV9|-|-
TGTGCCAGCAGCGTAGGAGGGGCTGTAGGCGGTGGCTACACCTTC
CASSVGGAVGGGYTF
>TRBJ1-1|TRBV11-2|-|-
TGTGCCAGCAGCTTAACAGGTCTCATGAACACTGAAGCTTTCTTT
CASSLTGLMNTEAFF
>TRBJ2-7|TRBV18|-|-
TGTGCCAGCTCGACAGACAGCAACTCCTACGAGCAGTACTTC
CASSTDSNSYEQYF
>TRBJ1-4|TRBV11-2|-|-
TGTGCCAGCTCAGATGAAAAACTGTTTTTT
CASSDEKLFF
>TRBJ1-1|TRBV2|-|-
TGTGCCAGCAGTGTTCAGGGAACAATGAACACTGAAGCTTTCTTT
CASSVQGTMNTEAFF
>TRBJ1-1|TRBV6-5|-|-
TGTGCCAGCAGGGGGCTTCTGACGATGAACACTGAAGCTTTCTTT
CASRGLLTMNTEAFF
>TRBJ1-1|TRBV6-1|-|-
TGTGCCAGCAAAGTCGTCAGGGAGAACACTGAAGCTTTCTTT
CASKVVRENTEAFF
>TRBJ1-3|TRBV30|-|-
TGTGCCTGGAGTGTACTATCAGGGGTCGGAAACACCATATATTTT
CAWSVLSGVGNTIYF
>TRBJ1-5|TRBV6-6|TRBD1|-
TGTGCCAGCAGAACGGAAGGACAGGGGACAGGACAGCCCCAGCATTTT
CASRTEGQGTGQPQHF
>TRBJ1-4|TRBV5-1|TRBD1|once
TGCGCCAGCAGCGCCGGACAGGGGCCGGGGATGGAAAAACTGTTTTTT
CASSAGQGPGMEKLFF
>TRBJ1-3|TRBV10-3|-|few
TGTGCCACCCTACCGGACAGCTTCTCTGGAAACACCATATATTTT
CATLPDSFSGNTIYF
>TRBJ2-2|TRBV30|TRBD2|-
TGTGCCTGGAGTAAACTAGCGGGAGGCGTTTTCACCGGGGAGCTGTTTTTT
CAWSKLAGGVFTGELFF